Sequencing of this TCR beta chain was carried out in a study of PD-L1 blockade in urothelial cancer. Overall study context: Prior chemotherapy ranged from 0 to 3 regimens per patient. Analyses used blood from 3 weeks (second dose) and 6 weeks after treatment start. Blood gave a median 141,255 T cells. Study results and caveats: A below-median TCR clonality in blood before treatment predicted better survival.

Germline V gene lookup returns CDR1 SGHRS and CDR2 YFSETQ. Trimming shortened V by 5 bases and J by 6 bases, and 14 bases separated the two germline ends. CDR3 length: 13 amino acids. A note on this clone: Its antigen is still unknown.

TCRdb's copy holds only in-frame clones and misses some; the assay was immunoSEQ multiplex PCR. The sample carries 20,000 to 25,000 clones, almost 90% recorded once. Material: PBMCs, obtained around atezolizumab (anti-PD-L1) treatment. V is TRBV5-1 and J is TRBJ1-2; D not certain. The TCR originated in a woman aged 60-70 years with urothelial cancer. CDR3 amino acids: CASSIEGVDGYTF. The DNA of the CDR3 is TGCGCCAGCAGTATTGAGGGAGTGGATGGCTACACCTTC. Drawing the rest from reference TRBV5-1 and TRBJ1-2, the complete variable domain is KAGVTQTPRYLIKTRGQQVTLSCSPISGHRSVSWYQQTPGQGLQFLFEYFSETQRNKGNFPGRFSGRQFSNSRSEMNVSTLELGDSALYLCASSIEGVDGYTFGSGTRLTVV.